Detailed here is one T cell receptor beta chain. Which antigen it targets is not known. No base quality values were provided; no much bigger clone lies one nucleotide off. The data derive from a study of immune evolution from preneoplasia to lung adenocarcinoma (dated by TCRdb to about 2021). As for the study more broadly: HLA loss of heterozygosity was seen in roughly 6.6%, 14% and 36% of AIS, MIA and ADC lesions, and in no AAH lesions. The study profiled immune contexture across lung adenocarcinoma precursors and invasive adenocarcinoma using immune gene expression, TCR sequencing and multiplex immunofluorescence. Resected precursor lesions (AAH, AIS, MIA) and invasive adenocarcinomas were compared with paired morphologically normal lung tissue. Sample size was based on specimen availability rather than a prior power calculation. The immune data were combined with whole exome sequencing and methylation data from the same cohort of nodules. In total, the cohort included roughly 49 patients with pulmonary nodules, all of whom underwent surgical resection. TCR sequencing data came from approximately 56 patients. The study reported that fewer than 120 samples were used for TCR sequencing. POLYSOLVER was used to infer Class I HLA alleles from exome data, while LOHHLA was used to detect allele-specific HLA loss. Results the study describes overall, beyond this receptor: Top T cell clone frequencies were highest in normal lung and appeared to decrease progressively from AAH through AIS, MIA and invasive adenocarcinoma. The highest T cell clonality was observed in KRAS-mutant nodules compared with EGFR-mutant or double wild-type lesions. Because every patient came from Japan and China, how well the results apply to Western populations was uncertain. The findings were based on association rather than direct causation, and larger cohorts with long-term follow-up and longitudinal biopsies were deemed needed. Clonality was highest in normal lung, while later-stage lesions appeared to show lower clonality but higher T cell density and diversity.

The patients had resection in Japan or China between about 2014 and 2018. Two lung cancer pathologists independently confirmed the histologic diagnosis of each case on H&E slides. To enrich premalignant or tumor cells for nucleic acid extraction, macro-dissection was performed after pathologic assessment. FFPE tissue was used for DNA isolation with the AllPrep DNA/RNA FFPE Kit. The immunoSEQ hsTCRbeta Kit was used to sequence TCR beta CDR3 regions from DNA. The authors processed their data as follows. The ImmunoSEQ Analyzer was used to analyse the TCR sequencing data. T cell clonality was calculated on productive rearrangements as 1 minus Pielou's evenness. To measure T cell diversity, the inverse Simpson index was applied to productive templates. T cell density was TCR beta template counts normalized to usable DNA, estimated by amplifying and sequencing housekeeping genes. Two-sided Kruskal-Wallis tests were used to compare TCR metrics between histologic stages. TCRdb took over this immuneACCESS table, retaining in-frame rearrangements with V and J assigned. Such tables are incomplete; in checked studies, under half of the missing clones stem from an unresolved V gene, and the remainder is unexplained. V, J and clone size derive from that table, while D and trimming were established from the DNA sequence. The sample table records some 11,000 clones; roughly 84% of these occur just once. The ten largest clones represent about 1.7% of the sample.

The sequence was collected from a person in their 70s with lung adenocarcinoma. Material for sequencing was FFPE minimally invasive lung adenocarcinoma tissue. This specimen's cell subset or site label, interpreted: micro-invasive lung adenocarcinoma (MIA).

CDR3 region: CASILTGGITEAFF. The sequence in DNA is TGTGCCAGCATCTTAACAGGGGGCATCACTGAAGCTTTCTTT. Recombination joined TRBV28 with TRBJ1-1; the junction holds 9 bases that match TRBD1. From V the trimming removes 7 bases and from J it removes 4 bases, while the gene matches leave 7 bases of the junction unaccounted for. From its cysteine to its phenylalanine, the CDR3 spans 14 amino acids. Just CDR3 DNA is preserved here, 42 bases in frame from base 1. From the germline V gene, CDR1 is MDHEN and CDR2 is SYDVKM.